Presented here are 26 T cell receptor beta chains from one specimen sequenced in a study of blood T cells in healthy people across ages. A second PCR, run for 7 to 11 cycles, used a sample-barcoded 5' primer plus a J-beta primer mix. TCRdb redid the calling of the 5' RACE reads with MiXCR, one entry per CDR3 protein. The table has roughly 1.6 million distinct CDR3 sequences, approximately 32% seen once. Sequencing was performed on blood. The receptors come from a woman aged 25 to 45 in good health.

V is TRBV7-3 and J is TRBJ1-1; 7 bases line up with TRBD1. The junction had 6 bases not matched to a gene; V was cut back by 8 bases and J by 0 bases. This CDR3 is built from 14 residues. From germline, CDR1 is SGHTA and CDR2 FQGTGA. In nucleotides, the CDR3 is TGTGCCAGCCCAAAGGGACAGTTGAACACTGAAGCTTTCTTT. It codes for CASPKGQLNTEAFF.

The table lists this clonotype with a few counts. The chain carries TRBV5-1 and TRBJ1-5; D is perhaps TRBD1 (6 bases). The V end was cut by 0 bases, the J end by 6 bases, with 13 bases between. CDR3 length: 15 amino acids. Germline CDR1 and CDR2: SGHRS and YFSETQ. The CDR3 here is CASSLEGVRGQPQHF. The CDR3 DNA is TGCGCCAGCAGCTTGGAGGGGGTTAGGGGTCAGCCCCAGCATTTT.

This clonotype was found many times. V is TRBV4-1 and J is TRBJ2-5; D is undetermined. The V end lost 1 base, the J end lost 5 bases, and 8 bases lay between the germline ends. Germline assignment: CDR1 MGHRA and CDR2 YSYEKL. This CDR3 comprises 13 residues. CDR3 DNA sequence: TGCGCCAGCAGCCAAGTGGCCCTGGAGACCCAGTACTTC. It specifies CASSQVALETQYF.

This clonotype was counted many times. This rearrangement joins TRBV29-1 to TRBJ2-1, with D maybe TRBD2 (5 bases). V was shortened by 4 bases and J by 2 bases, with 12 bases between the two germline ends. Germline CDR1 reads SQVTM; CDR2 reads ANQGSEA. The CDR3 loop spans 14 amino acids. The CDR3 coding sequence is TGCAGCGTTGCCCTGGGTAGCGCCTACAATGAGCAGTTCTTC. It codes for CSVALGSAYNEQFF.

This clonotype has only a few counts. The chain links TRBV20-1 to TRBJ2-7; 11 positions agree with TRBD2. This CDR3 is built from 16 residues. Trimming cost V 6 bases and J 3 bases; bases outside gene matches: 13. Germline CDR1 is DFQATT and CDR2 is SNEGSKA (reference sequence). CDR3 amino acids: CSAWDGVAGGNYEQYF. CDR3 bases: TGCAGTGCGTGGGACGGAGTAGCGGGAGGGAACTACGAGCAGTACTTC.

This chain links TRBV7-2 with TRBJ2-4; the D gene could be TRBD1 or TRBD2 (5 bases each). Deletions cut 1 base from V and 9 bases from J, with 16 bases between. Looked up from germline, CDR1 is SGHTA and CDR2 is FQGNSA. This CDR3 region has 15 residues. CDR3 DNA: TGTGCCAGCAGCTTAGTTCACGGGGCTTACTCCATTCAGTACTTC. It translates to CASSLVHGAYSIQYF.

The chain is built from TRBV7-9 and TRBJ2-5; a weak D match, TRBD1 (6 bases). V was pared by 5 bases and J by 0 bases, with 19 bases between. The germline V gene encodes CDR1 SEHNR and CDR2 FQNEAQ (reference sequence). The CDR3 sequence is 17 residues long. This CDR3 reads CASSRLRTDSYQETQYF. DNA of the CDR3: TGTGCCAGCAGCCGACTTCGGACAGATTCGTACCAAGAGACCCAGTACTTC.

The V and J genes are TRBV4-1 and TRBJ1-1, with D possibly matching TRBD1 (5 bases). The V end was cut by 8 bases, the J end by 1 base, with 14 bases between. Germline CDR1 is MGHRA and CDR2 is YSYEKL. The CDR3 has 14 residues. The CDR3 here is CASGGGAPNTEAFF. The CDR3 DNA reads TGCGCCAGCGGCGGGGGTGCTCCGAACACTGAAGCTTTCTTT.

The chain carries TRBV6-1 and TRBJ1-2; D not certain. The CDR3 has 15 residues. V lost 4 bases, J lost 0 bases, and 12 bases lay in between. Looked up from germline, CDR1 is MNHNS and CDR2 is SASEGT. This CDR3 reads CASSVRRTTNYGYTF. DNA of the CDR3: TGTGCCAGCAGTGTCCGACGGACTACTAACTATGGCTACACCTTC.

The rearrangement joins TRBV27 to TRBJ2-7; D is undetermined. CDR1 is MNHEY and CDR2 is SMNVEV in the germline V gene (reference sequence). V was cut by 4 bases and J by 2 bases, with 9 bases left in between. This CDR3 is built from 13 residues. The CDR3 spells CASSWAPTYEQYF. The CDR3 nucleotides read TGTGCCAGCAGTTGGGCACCTACCTACGAGCAGTACTTC.

This clonotype came up once. Germline and junction disagree at one end, which may indicate a read error. The chain carries TRBV7-3 and TRBJ2-2, with a tentative D call TRBD2 (6 bases). The CDR3 is 16 residues long. Germline values: CDR1 SGHTA, CDR2 FQGTGA. CDR3 in DNA: TGTGCCAGCAGCCCCCAGGGAGGCTGGAACGCCGGGGAGCTGTTTTTT. Its translation is CASSPQGGWNAGELFF.

The sample holds a few counts of this clonotype. The chain joins TRBV6-1 to TRBJ1-2; D is perhaps TRBD1 (5 bases). The CDR3 consists of 13 residues. Germline loops: CDR1 MNHNS, CDR2 SASEGT. Trimming took 3 bases from V and 5 from J, leaving 10 bases between them. The CDR3 nucleotides are TGTGCCAGCAGTGACCGGGACTTATATGGCTACACCTTC. This encodes CASSDRDLYGYTF.

This clonotype was observed a handful of times. The chain is built from TRBV5-1 and TRBJ2-1; 9 nucleotides line up with TRBD1. This CDR3 has 16 residues. V lost 5 bases to trimming and J lost 2 bases; unmatched junction nucleotides: 8. From germline, CDR1 is SGHRS and CDR2 YFSETQ. The CDR3 DNA reads TGCGCCAGCAGACCGTCGGGGGACAGGGCCTACAATGAGCAGTTCTTC. Protein sequence: CASRPSGDRAYNEQFF. Complete variable domain (other parts from reference TRBV5-1 and TRBJ2-1): KAGVTQTPRYLIKTRGQQVTLSCSPISGHRSVSWYQQTPGQGLQFLFEYFSETQRNKGNFPGRFSGRQFSNSRSEMNVSTLELGDSALYLCASRPSGDRAYNEQFFGPGTRLTVL.

This clonotype was seen many times. The chain recombines TRBV7-2 with TRBJ2-7; 9 bases map to TRBD2. The J segment lost 7 bases and the V segment lost 6 bases, leaving 7 bases of the junction unmatched. There are 13 residues in the CDR3. Germline V gene data show CDR1 as SGHTA and CDR2 as FQGNSA. CDR3 DNA sequence: TGTGCCAGCAGTTCCGGACTAGCGAGGGAGCAGTACTTC. Translating it yields CASSSGLAREQYF.

A few counts support this clonotype. The rearrangement uses TRBV4-2 and TRBJ1-2, with D perhaps TRBD1 (5 bases). Germline-derived CDR1 and CDR2 are LGHNA and YNFKEQ. The CDR3 length is 14 residues. V was shortened by 1 base and J by 6 bases, with 12 bases between the two germline ends. CDR3 in amino acids: CASSQAGLGHGYTF. CDR3 DNA sequence: TGTGCCAGCAGCCAAGCGGGACTAGGACATGGCTACACCTTC.

The chain combines TRBV15 with TRBJ1-2; D might be TRBD1 (5 bases). The CDR3 covers 13 residues. Trimming removed 8 bases from V and 8 bases from J, with 18 bases in between. Germline CDR1 is LNHNV and CDR2 is YYDKDF (reference sequence). The CDR3 loop is CATGGGAWEGYTF. CDR3 bases: TGTGCCACCGGAGGAGGGGCTTGGGAGGGCTACACCTTC. Based on the CDR3 plus reference TRBV15 and TRBJ1-2, the full variable domain is DAMVIQNPRYQVTQFGKPVTLSCSQTLNHNVMYWYQQKSSQAPKLLFHYYDKDFNNEADTPDNFQSRRPNTSFCFLDIRSPGLGDTAMYLCATGGGAWEGYTFGSGTRLTVV.

Points on this clonotype: A much larger clone differs by one base, so this may be a read error. The V call is TRBV7-9, the J call TRBJ1-1; D is perhaps TRBD1 (5 bases). The CDR3 spans 14 residues. Germline V gene sequence: CDR1 SEHNR, CDR2 FQNEAQ (reference sequence). Written as DNA, the CDR3 is TGTACCAGCAGTTTGGCCGGACAGAACACTGAAGCTTTCTTT. This codes for CTSSLAGQNTEAFF.

The chain links TRBV5-1 to TRBJ2-5; no firm D call. This CDR3 region has 14 residues. V was trimmed by 1 base and J by 3 bases, leaving 10 bases between them. Germline CDR1 and CDR2: SGHRS and YFSETQ. DNA of the CDR3: TGCGCCAGCAGCTTGTTCAGGAGAGAAGAGACCCAGTACTTC. Residues: CASSLFRREETQYF.

V gene TRBV2 combines with J gene TRBJ2-7; 8 bases are shared with TRBD2. CDR3 size: 15 residues. Germline trimming cut 7 bases from V and 7 bases from J; bases unmatched to any gene: 15. Germline assignment: CDR1 SNHLY and CDR2 FYNNEI. In nucleotides, the CDR3 is TGTGCCAGCAATCCCCCCGGGACTAGGGGCAATGAGCAGTACTTC. Translation: CASNPPGTRGNEQYF.

This clonotype was seen at least ten times. The rearrangement joins TRBV20-1 to TRBJ1-2, with D perhaps TRBD1 (6 bases). Germline CDR1 reads DFQATT; CDR2 reads SNEGSKA (reference sequence). The CDR3 sequence is 14 residues long. Trimming left V 6 bases short and J 6 bases short, with 20 bases between. DNA of the CDR3: TGCAGTGCCCAGGCCGGGGGGCAGGGACATGGCTACACCTTC. It is translated as CSAQAGGQGHGYTF.

The rearrangement links TRBV4-3 to TRBJ2-7; D is ambiguous. CDR1 and CDR2 from the germline V gene are LGHNA and YSLEER. V lost 0 bases and J 3 bases, leaving 12 bases between the germline ends. This CDR3 has 15 residues. As DNA, the CDR3 is TGCGCCAGCAGCCAAGATTTTTCGACGGTCTACGAGCAGTACTTC. Translated, it gives CASSQDFSTVYEQYF.

J is TRBJ2-5 and V is TRBV7-9; TRBD2 might be the D (6 bases). Germline V gene sequence: CDR1 SEHNR, CDR2 FQNEAQ (reference sequence). The germline V and J ends were trimmed by 4 bases and 1 base, with 16 bases remaining between them. The CDR3 extends over 16 amino acids. The CDR3 DNA sequence: TGTGCCAGCAGCTCCCGGGACGGAGGGGTCCAAGAGACCCAGTACTTC. This gives the protein CASSSRDGGVQETQYF.

The sample holds a few counts of this clonotype. The chain is built from TRBV12-3 or TRBV12-4 and TRBJ1-5; TRBD1 agrees at 7 bases. The CDR3 has 17 residues. V shed 0 bases, J shed 0 bases, and the junction held 5 bases outside the gene matches. CDR3 in DNA: TGTGCCAGCAGTTTAGCGCGGAGGGGGCATAGCAATCAGCCCCAGCATTTT. This encodes CASSLARRGHSNQPQHF.

The rearrangement uses TRBV6-6 and TRBJ2-1, with D uncertain. This CDR3 has 15 amino acids. Germline CDR1 MNHNY, CDR2 SVGAGI (reference sequence). V was trimmed by 5 bases and J by 1 base, leaving 12 bases between them. The CDR3 loop reads CASSSPGQSYNEQFF. The CDR3 region has the DNA TGTGCCAGCAGTAGTCCGGGCCAATCCTACAATGAGCAGTTCTTC.

Of note for this clonotype: A read error may produce the germline difference seen at one junction end. The V and J genes are TRBV9 and TRBJ2-7, with 11 bases identical to TRBD1. Germline CDR1 and CDR2: SGDLS and YYNGEE. The CDR3 length is 15 residues. The CDR3 region has the DNA TGTACCAGCAGCCCAGGACAGGGGGCCTTTTACGAGCAGTACTTC. Its protein is CTSSPGQGAFYEQYF.

The V gene is TRBV30, the J gene TRBJ1-1; 7 nucleotides match TRBD1. Trimming cost V 2 bases and J 1 base; bases outside gene matches: 1. This CDR3 spans 13 amino acids. Per the germline V gene, CDR1 is GTSNPN and CDR2 is SVGIG (reference sequence). The CDR3 loop reads CAWSNRGNTEAFF. The CDR3 coding sequence is TGTGCCTGGAGTAACAGGGGGAACACTGAAGCTTTCTTT.